A single sample gave rise to the 5 T cell receptor beta chains below, sequenced in a study of regulatory T cells in long-lasting Graves disease. Construction of the TCR beta libraries employed iRepertoire HTBI primers in conjunction with Arm-PCR of CDR3 regions. TCRdb called the multiplex PCR reads again in MiXCR, with one record for every CDR3 protein. The sample consists of more than 300,000 distinct CDR3 sequences, 15% to 18% of them appearing once. The time point is: newly diagnosed GD, antithyroid drugs for less than 3 months. Researchers made the TCR library from RNA that was extracted from PBMCs. The sample was peripheral blood mononuclear cells (PBMCs), taken at new diagnosis, from a patient treated with antithyroid drugs. The origin of the receptors is a female donor with Graves disease.

This clonotype was seen just once. The J gene is TRBJ2-1, the V gene TRBV28; 7 positions match TRBD2. CDR3 size: 15 residues. V trimming: 5 bases; J trimming: 7 bases; junction bases outside the gene matches: 11. Germline-derived CDR1 and CDR2 are MDHEN and SYDVKM. Written as DNA, the CDR3 is TGTGCCAGCAGTGAAAAGCGGGGACCTCAGAATGAGCAGTTCTTC. This codes for CASSEKRGPQNEQFF.

This clonotype was counted many times. This sequence joins TRBV4-1 and TRBJ2-7; TRBD1 aligns across 9 bases. The germline gives CDR1 MGHRA, CDR2 YSYEKL. The CDR3 loop spans 14 amino acids. Unmatched junction bases numbered 6, after V lost 7 bases and J lost 2 bases. CDR3 sequence (DNA): TGCGCCAGCACCCCGGGACAGGGAACCTACGAGCAGTACTTC. Translating gives CASTPGQGTYEQYF.

The table lists this clonotype with many counts. The V call is TRBV7-9, the J call TRBJ1-2; 8 nucleotides align to TRBD1. CDR3 length: 14 amino acids. CDR1 and CDR2 (germline): SEHNR, FQNEAQ (reference sequence). V was pared by 5 bases and J by 4 bases, with 6 bases of the junction left unmatched. CDR3 bases: TGTGCCAGCAGCCGAACGACAGGGGTCTATGGCTACACCTTC. Its translation: CASSRTTGVYGYTF.

This clonotype was recorded many times. CDR3 bases: TGTGCCAGCAGCTTAGTATGGACTAGTAACACCGGGGAGCTGTTTTTT. Translation: CASSLVWTSNTGELFF. The chain is built from TRBV7-2 and TRBJ2-2, with TRBD2 matching over 7 bases. This CDR3 spans 16 amino acids. V lost 1 base, J lost 2 bases, and 4 bases stayed unmatched. Germline V gene sequence: CDR1 SGHTA, CDR2 FQGNSA.

The sample holds many counts of this clonotype. V is TRBV7-9 and J is TRBJ1-2, with D possibly being TRBD1 (6 bases). The length of the CDR3 is 16 residues. Per germline, CDR1 SEHNR and CDR2 FQNEAQ (reference sequence). The V gene lost 2 bases and the J gene lost 8 bases, with 21 bases spanning the gap. CDR3 nucleotides: TGTGCCAGCAGCTTATCCCTGGAAGGGGGATCGAGGGGCTACACCTTC. This sequence encodes CASSLSLEGGSRGYTF. The variable domain in full, with the rest retrieved from reference TRBV7-9 and TRBJ1-2, is DTGVSQNPRHKITKRGQNVTFRCDPISEHNRLYWYRQTLGQGPEFLTYFQNEAQLEKSRLLSDRFSAERPKGSFSTLEIQRTEQGDSAMYLCASSLSLEGGSRGYTFGSGTRLTVV.